The text below deals with one T cell receptor beta chain. Its specificity is unknown. The sample is drawn from a study of shared clonotypes between healthy human individuals. At the level of the study: Donors consisted of a couple of women and three men between 18 and 49.

Only in-frame clones appear in the TCRdb table, and some are missing; sequencing was by immunoSEQ multiplex PCR. The sample records 450,000 to 600,000 clones, roughly 78% being singletons. The CDR3 sequence is 17 residues long. CDR1 is MRHNA, CDR2 SNTAGT, per germline. Trimming stripped 4 bases from V and 2 bases from J, with 15 bases between. General study findings and limits: Few donors limited the genetic and exposure-history diversity represented.

Donation came from healthy HIV-negative adults that had no recent acute infections or vaccinations. This receptor was identified in a woman in her 40s in good health. Some clones in this sample may be carry-over from other donors' samples. Material for sequencing was PBMCs. V gene TRBV6-4 combines with J gene TRBJ2-6; either TRBD1 or TRBD2 may supply D (5 bases each). The DNA for the CDR3 is TGTGCCAGCAGTGCGGACGGGGCTTTAGCTGGGGCCAACGTCCTGACTTTC. It is translated as CASSADGALAGANVLTF.